These 26 T cell receptor beta chains were sequenced from one sample in a study of T cells in Graves' hyperthyroidism and ophthalmopathy. Researchers took RNA transcripts and amplified the TCR beta CDR3 regions from them. The HTBI primer set was used in a first-round RT-PCR of the TCR CDR3. TCRdb re-called the multiplex PCR reads with MiXCR, one entry per CDR3 protein. The data show roughly 300,000 distinct CDR3 sequences, less than 30% seen once. Specimen: blood. Source of these receptors: a man aged 35-49 years with Graves' hyperthyroidism that later progressed to Graves' ophthalmopathy.

Ten or more counts support this clonotype. At one boundary the junction diverges from the germline segment, which might be a read error. The chain uses TRBV7-7 and TRBJ2-2, with D uncertain. Per the germline V gene, CDR1 is SSHAT and CDR2 is FNYEAQ (reference sequence). The CDR3 has 14 amino acids. The CDR3 DNA reads TGTGCTAGCAGCTTAGTACAGAACACCGGGGAGCTGTTTTTT. Its translation is CASSLVQNTGELFF. Using reference TRBV7-7 and TRBJ2-2 for the parts outside the CDR3, the full variable domain is GAGVSQSPRYKVTKRGQDVTLRCDPISSHATLYWYQQALGQGPEFLTYFNYEAQPDKSGLPSDRFSAERPEGSISTLTIQRTEQRDSAMYRCASSLVQNTGELFFGEGSRLTVL.

This clonotype was recorded many times. This chain links TRBV5-1 with TRBJ1-1; the D gene is possibly TRBD1 (5 bases). Germline assignment: CDR1 SGHRS and CDR2 YFSETQ. Trimming cost V 1 base and J 5 bases, with 12 bases left between them. The CDR3 sequence is 14 residues long. The CDR3 here is CASSLQGVETEAFF. For the CDR3, the DNA is TGCGCCAGCAGCTTGCAGGGAGTGGAGACTGAAGCTTTCTTT.

This clonotype occurred many times. A read error is possible here, since a much larger clone lies one base away. The chain is built from TRBV28 and TRBJ2-5, with D unresolved. Trimming took 6 bases from V and 2 from J, leaving 4 bases between them. The CDR3 extends over 11 amino acids. Germline values: CDR1 MDHEN, CDR2 SYDVKM. The CDR3 nucleotides are TGTGCCAGCAGCGCACAAGAGACCCAGTACTTC. It specifies CASSAQETQYF.

The sample holds many counts of this clonotype. The rearrangement joins TRBV5-1 to TRBJ2-7; TRBD1 agrees at 7 bases. Germline assignment: CDR1 SGHRS and CDR2 YFSETQ. CDR3 length: 15 residues. J lost 4 bases, V lost 0 bases, and 7 bases had no gene match. The CDR3 loop is CASSLARGQSYEQYF. CDR3 bases: TGCGCCAGCAGCTTGGCCCGGGGACAGTCTTACGAGCAGTACTTC.

The CDR3 nucleotides read TGCGCCAGCAGCCAAGAGCTGGGAACAGAAAAAAAGAACACTGAAGCTTTCTTT. Residues: CASSQELGTEKKNTEAFF. This chain connects TRBV4-1 to TRBJ1-1; D ambiguous. Per germline, CDR1 MGHRA and CDR2 YSYEKL. The CDR3 is 18 amino acids. V lost 0 bases and J 1 base, leaving 18 bases between the germline ends.

This clonotype was seen more than once but under ten times. The chain uses TRBV6-2 or TRBV6-3 and TRBJ2-5; 10 bases are shared with TRBD2. Trimming removed 0 bases from V and 4 bases from J; junction bases left unmatched: 2. The CDR3 contains 15 residues. Germline assignment: CDR1 MNHEY and CDR2 SVGEGT. This chain's CDR3 is CASSYSIAGGETQYF. DNA for the CDR3: TGTGCCAGCAGTTACTCAATAGCGGGGGGAGAGACCCAGTACTTC.

This clonotype has a count of ten or more. The chain is built from TRBV24-1 and TRBJ1-5, with D maybe TRBD1 (5 bases). V lost 4 bases, J lost 5 bases, and 17 bases lay in between. The germline CDR1 and CDR2 sequences are KGHDR and SFDVKD. This CDR3 contains 16 residues. CDR3 residues: CATSDPTATSHQPQHF. CDR3 DNA: TGTGCCACCAGTGACCCGACAGCGACATCGCATCAGCCCCAGCATTTT.

This clonotype was recorded at least ten times. V and J are TRBV12-5 and TRBJ1-2, with unresolved D. The germline V gene encodes CDR1 LGHNT and CDR2 FRNRAP. This CDR3 has 15 residues. With 3 bases removed from V and 0 bases from J, the gap between germline ends came to 11 bases. The CDR3, as DNA: TGTGCTAGTGGTTTTGAAGTCCCCTCTAACTATGGCTACACCTTC. Residues: CASGFEVPSNYGYTF.

In its sample, this clonotype was seen many times. V is TRBV6-1 and J is TRBJ1-5, with 11 positions matching TRBD1. The V and J ends lost 6 bases and 6 bases, in that order; junction bases with no gene match: 1. Germline CDR1 and CDR2: MNHNS and SASEGT. The CDR3 spans 13 residues. The CDR3 bases are TGTGCCAGCAGGGGACAGGGGGGTCAGCCCCAGCATTTT. Encoded protein: CASRGQGGQPQHF.

This clonotype has a handful of counts. The V call is TRBV30, the J call TRBJ2-2, with 8 bases aligning to TRBD1. The CDR3 is 14 amino acids. Germline assignment: CDR1 GTSNPN and CDR2 SVGIG (reference sequence). V lost 1 base and J lost 7; bases outside the gene matches: 5. CDR3 sequence (DNA): TGTGCCTGGAGTGGGACAGGGAAGTTCGGGGAGCTGTTTTTT. Its translation is CAWSGTGKFGELFF.

The V gene is TRBV12-3 or TRBV12-4, the J gene TRBJ1-1; 9 positions match TRBD1. This CDR3 spans 17 amino acids. V was clipped by 5 bases and J by 0 bases; unmatched bases: 10. CDR3 protein: CASSGMRTGVMNTEAFF. CDR3 coding DNA: TGTGCCAGCAGTGGGATGAGGACAGGGGTTATGAACACTGAAGCTTTCTTT.

This clonotype was seen many times. This chain links TRBV6-2 or TRBV6-3 with TRBJ1-2; D is unclear. Germline values: CDR1 MNHEY, CDR2 SVGEGT. With 2 bases removed from V and 14 bases from J, the gap between germline ends came to 15 bases. The CDR3 sequence is 12 residues long. The CDR3 reads CASSYTTGSITF. DNA for the CDR3: TGTGCCAGCAGTTACACCACCGGGAGCATAACCTTC.

The table lists this clonotype with many counts. J is TRBJ1-2 and V is TRBV6-1, with D tentatively TRBD1 (5 bases). V gave up 0 bases and J gave up 3 bases, with 8 bases separating them. In germline, CDR1 is MNHNS, CDR2 SASEGT. This CDR3 contains 14 residues. The CDR3 protein is CASSEAPGHYGYTF. The CDR3 bases are TGTGCCAGCAGTGAAGCCCCAGGGCACTATGGCTACACCTTC.

At least ten counts were recorded for this clonotype. Because it lacks the conserved phenylalanine or tryptophan at the end, this CDR3 is likely a read error. This chain uses TRBV20-1 with TRBJ2-7; the D is unclear. From germline, CDR1 is DFQATT and CDR2 SNEGSKA (reference sequence). With 0 bases removed from V and 2 bases from J, the gap between germline ends came to 14 bases. This CDR3 has 15 amino acids. CDR3 DNA sequence: TGCAGTGCTAGAGACATCTCACAGCTAACCTACGAGCAGTACCTC. Translated: CSARDISQLTYEQYL.

The chain recombines TRBV28 with TRBJ1-2, with no clear D. The ends were cut back, 2 bases at V and 4 bases at J, with 11 bases in the middle. Germline loops: CDR1 MDHEN, CDR2 SYDVKM. There are 14 residues in the CDR3. CDR3 in DNA: TGTGCCAGCAGTTTAGTAGCTGTCGGCTATGGCTACACCTTC. Translated, it gives CASSLVAVGYGYTF.

This chain connects TRBV14 to TRBJ1-1, with TRBD1 matching over 9 bases. The CDR3 length is 15 residues. V lost 2 bases, J lost 11 bases, and 12 bases stayed unmatched. Per germline, CDR1 SGHDN and CDR2 FVKESK. The CDR3 region is CASSQSWGTGRGAFF. CDR3 DNA: TGTGCCAGCAGCCAATCTTGGGGGACAGGGCGAGGGGCTTTCTTT. Variable domain in full (rest from reference TRBV14 and TRBJ1-1): EAGVTQFPSHSVIEKGQTVTLRCDPISGHDNLYWYRRVMGKEIKFLLHFVKESKQDESGMPNNRFLAERTGGTYSTLKVQPAELEDSGVYFCASSQSWGTGRGAFFGQGTRLTVV.

This clonotype has a count of ten or more. The rearrangement joins TRBV27 to TRBJ2-7; TRBD1 agrees at 8 bases. The V and J ends lost 5 bases and 2 bases, in that order; junction bases with no gene match: 5. The CDR3 is 14 amino acids. Per germline, CDR1 MNHEY and CDR2 SMNVEV (reference sequence). For the CDR3, the DNA is TGTGCCAGCAGTAACCGACAGGGGACCTACGAGCAGTACTTC. Amino acid sequence: CASSNRQGTYEQYF.

This clonotype was seen many times. V gene TRBV6-1 combines with J gene TRBJ1-5; no reliable D call. The germline CDR1 and CDR2 sequences are MNHNS and SASEGT. CDR3 length: 13 residues. V lost 2 bases and J 4 bases, leaving 6 bases between the germline ends. The CDR3 loop is CASSERENQPQHF. In DNA, the CDR3 is TGTGCCAGCAGTGAAAGGGAGAATCAGCCCCAGCATTTT.

This clonotype was picked up many times. The chain recombines TRBV2 with TRBJ1-5, with D possibly being TRBD1 (5 bases). Looked up from germline, CDR1 is SNHLY and CDR2 is FYNNEI. V lost 8 bases and J 5 bases, leaving 13 bases between the germline ends. The CDR3 has 13 amino acids. The CDR3 reads CASDGGVDQPQHF. Written as DNA, the CDR3 is TGTGCCAGCGACGGGGGGGTGGATCAGCCCCAGCATTTT.

This clonotype has at least ten counts. The chain employs TRBV18 and TRBJ1-1; tentatively, D is TRBD1 (6 bases). This CDR3 region has 15 residues. V lost 0 bases and J 1 base, leaving 9 bases between the germline ends. From germline, CDR1 is KGHSH and CDR2 LQKENI. The CDR3 nucleotides read TGTGCCAGCTCACCACCTCCGGGGGCGAACACTGAAGCTTTCTTT. The encoded protein is CASSPPPGANTEAFF. Supplemented by reference TRBV18 and TRBJ1-1, the full variable domain reads NAGVMQNPRHLVRRRGQEARLRCSPMKGHSHVYWYRQLPEEGLKFMVYLQKENIIDESGMPKERFSAEFPKEGPSILRIQQVVRGDSAAYFCASSPPPGANTEAFFGQGTRLTVV.

The chain is built from TRBV5-1 and TRBJ2-5; TRBD1 matches at 9 bases. V shed 4 bases and J 5 bases; nucleotides not matched to a gene: 6. This CDR3 spans 14 amino acids. Germline V CDR1 and CDR2: SGHRS, YFSETQ. The CDR3 reads CASSQQGASETQYF. CDR3 nucleotide sequence: TGCGCCAGCAGCCAACAGGGGGCTTCGGAGACCCAGTACTTC.

This sequence joins TRBV11-3 and TRBJ2-7, with 9 bases identical to TRBD1. This CDR3 spans 15 amino acids. The germline V gene encodes CDR1 SGHNT and CDR2 YENEEA. Unmatched junction bases numbered 5, after V lost 5 bases and J lost 0 bases. The chain's CDR3 is CASSAGQGRSYEQYF. In nucleotides, the CDR3 is TGTGCCAGCAGCGCGGGACAGGGCCGCTCCTACGAGCAGTACTTC.

Many counts were recorded for this clonotype. V and J are TRBV4-1 and TRBJ2-7; D is unresolved. Germline assignment: CDR1 MGHRA and CDR2 YSYEKL. Trimming cost V 4 bases and J 6 bases, with 16 bases left between them. This CDR3 has 14 residues. The CDR3 region has the DNA TGCGCCAGCAGCCTAGGGCCTAAATTCGGCGAGCAGTACTTC. This gives the protein CASSLGPKFGEQYF.

The chain links TRBV6-2 or TRBV6-3 to TRBJ1-2, with 8 positions matching TRBD1. The junction had 10 bases not matched to a gene; V was cut back by 5 bases and J by 8 bases. This CDR3 comprises 14 residues. Germline V gene sequence: CDR1 MNHEY, CDR2 SVGEGT. CDR3 sequence (DNA): TGTGCCAGCAGTGTTGACAGGGGCGAAGGGGGCTACACCTTC. It encodes CASSVDRGEGGYTF.

The chain carries TRBV20-1 and TRBJ1-5; TRBD1 matches at 8 bases. V was clipped by 0 bases and J by 6 bases; unmatched bases: 10. Germline CDR1 DFQATT, CDR2 SNEGSKA (reference sequence). The CDR3 covers 16 residues. In DNA form, the CDR3 reads TGCAGTGCTAGAGAAGTGGGGAGACAGGGGTCTCAGCCCCAGCATTTT. This sequence encodes CSAREVGRQGSQPQHF.

CDR3: CASSYSTRYGYTF. The CDR3 coding sequence is TGTGCCAGCAGTTACTCCACTCGATATGGCTACACCTTC. The genes are TRBV6-2 or TRBV6-3 and TRBJ1-2; D gene ambiguous. CDR1 is MNHEY, CDR2 SVGEGT, per germline. The CDR3 is made up of 13 amino acids. Trimming took off 0 bases at V and 5 bases at J, with 7 bases between the two ends.